The present TCR beta chain was sequenced within a study of T cell responses to AZD1222 COVID-19 vaccine. Study outcomes and limitations: The breadth and depth of Spike-specific TCRs increased once two AZD1222 doses had been given. Close to half of spike-specific TCRs reportedly recognize unmutated variant regions. Females outnumbered males among donors, who were mostly white British; clonal diversity was possibly underestimated. The study identified only six AZD1222 recipients as seropositive at baseline.

V lost 3 bases to trimming and J lost 7 bases, with 12 bases between them. The CDR3 runs 13 residues. CDR1 and CDR2 from the germline V gene are LNHDA and SQIVND (reference sequence). Libraries were prepared by immunoSEQ multiplex PCR; TCRdb keeps only in-frame clonotypes and omits some of them. The sample contains over 120,000 clones, roughly 92% of which appear only once. Worth noting for this clone: What it binds is not known.

Here the sequenced sample was peripheral blood, taken on day 0 of AZD1222 vaccination. The chain couples TRBV19 to TRBJ1-2; D remains unclear. The TCR comes from an adult in good health. The CDR3 protein is CASSIEGVRGYTF. The CDR3 nucleotides read TGTGCCAGTAGTATCGAAGGAGTACGTGGCTACACCTTC.